The clone carrying this T cell receptor beta chain was found a few times. Its antigen is currently unknown. TCRdb redid the calling of the RACE reads with MiXCR, one entry per CDR3 protein. Among tens of thousands of distinct CDR3 sequences, approximately 6.3% were seen once, and the ten largest hold roughly 9.2%. Documented time point: patch test 1, 2 weeks after DPC sensitization. The treatment was: therapeutic diphenylcyclopropenone sensitization with weekly scalp DPC. Unfractionated whole blood yielded the extracted total RNA. The sample is drawn from a study of human T cells and chemical hapten exposure. The V and J ends lost 2 bases and 5 bases respectively, with 12 bases between them. The germline V gene has CDR1 SGHDN and CDR2 FVKESK. The CDR3 length is 14 residues. Study results and limitations: PT1 expanded TCR counts correlated positively with patch test score.

The genes are TRBV14 and TRBJ1-1; D gene unclear. Source: whole blood, taken in connection with sensitization to the hapten diphenylcyclopropenone (DPC). This clonotype was obtained from a woman in her thirties with alopecia areata. Some clones in this sample may be carry-over from other donors' samples. CDR3 sequence reads: CASSQYRAGTEAFF. CDR3 DNA: TGTGCCAGCAGCCAATATAGGGCGGGAACTGAAGCTTTCTTT.